This T cell receptor (beta chain) comes out of a study of identifying expanded T cells in peripheral blood. No infections or other immune events were documented during collection. Germline values: CDR1 GTSNPN, CDR2 SVGIG (reference sequence). The CDR3 spans 13 residues. Trimming left V 2 bases short and J 7 bases short, with 14 bases between. Generated by immunoSEQ multiplex PCR, the TCRdb table keeps only in-frame clones and is missing some. The table includes some 80,000 clones, over 85% detected once. This receptor was taken from a person aged 18 to 69 in good health. Sequenced sample: blood. The rearrangement joins TRBV30 to TRBJ1-2; weak D call: TRBD1 (6 bases). CDR3: CAWSITGSGGYTF. Written as DNA, the CDR3 is TGTGCCTGGAGTATCACAGGGTCGGGTGGCTACACCTTC. The full variable domain, rest sourced from reference TRBV30 and TRBJ1-2, is SQTIHQWPATLVQPVGSPLSLECTVEGTSNPNLYWYRQAAGRGLQLLFYSVGIGQISSEVPQNLSASRPQDRQFILSSKKLLLSDSGFYLCAWSITGSGGYTFGSGTRLTVV.